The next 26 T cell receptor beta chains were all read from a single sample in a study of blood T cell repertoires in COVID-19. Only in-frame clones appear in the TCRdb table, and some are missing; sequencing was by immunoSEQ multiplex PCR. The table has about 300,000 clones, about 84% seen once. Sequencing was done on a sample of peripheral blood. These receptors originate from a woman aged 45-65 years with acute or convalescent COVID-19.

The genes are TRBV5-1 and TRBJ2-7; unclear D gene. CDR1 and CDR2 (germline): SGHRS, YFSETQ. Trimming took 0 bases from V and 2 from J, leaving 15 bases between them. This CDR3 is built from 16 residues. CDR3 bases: TGCGCCAGCAGCTTGGATGGCGGTTCTCCCACCTACGAGCAGTACTTC. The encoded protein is CASSLDGGSPTYEQYF. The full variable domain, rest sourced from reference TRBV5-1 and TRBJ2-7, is KAGVTQTPRYLIKTRGQQVTLSCSPISGHRSVSWYQQTPGQGLQFLFEYFSETQRNKGNFPGRFSGRQFSNSRSEMNVSTLELGDSALYLCASSLDGGSPTYEQYFGPGTRLTVT.

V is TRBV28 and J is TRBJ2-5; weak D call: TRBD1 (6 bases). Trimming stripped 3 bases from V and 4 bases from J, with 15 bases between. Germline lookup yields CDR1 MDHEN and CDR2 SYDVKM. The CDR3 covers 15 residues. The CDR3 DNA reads TGTGCCAGCAGTTTGAGAGGGGGTTTGGGAGAGACCCAGTACTTC. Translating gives CASSLRGGLGETQYF.

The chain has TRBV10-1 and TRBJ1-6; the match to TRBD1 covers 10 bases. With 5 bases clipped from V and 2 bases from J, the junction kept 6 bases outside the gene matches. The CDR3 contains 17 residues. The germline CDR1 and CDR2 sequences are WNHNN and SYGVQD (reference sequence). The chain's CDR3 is CASSKPGQGPYNSPLHF. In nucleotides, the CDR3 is TGCGCCAGCAGTAAACCGGGACAGGGGCCCTATAATTCACCCCTCCACTTT.

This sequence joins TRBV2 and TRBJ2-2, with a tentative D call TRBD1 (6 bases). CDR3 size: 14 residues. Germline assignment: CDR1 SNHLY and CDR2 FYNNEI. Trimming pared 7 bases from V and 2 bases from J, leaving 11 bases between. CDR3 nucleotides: TGTGCCAGCATGACGGACAGAAACACCGGGGAGCTGTTTTTT. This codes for CASMTDRNTGELFF.

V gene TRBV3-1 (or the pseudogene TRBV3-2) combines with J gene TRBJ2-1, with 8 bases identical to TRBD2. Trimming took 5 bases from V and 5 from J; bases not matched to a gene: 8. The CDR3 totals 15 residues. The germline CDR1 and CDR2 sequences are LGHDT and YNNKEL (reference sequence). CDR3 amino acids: CASSTTTSGHNEQFF. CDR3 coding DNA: TGTGCCAGCAGCACGACAACTAGCGGCCACAATGAGCAGTTCTTC.

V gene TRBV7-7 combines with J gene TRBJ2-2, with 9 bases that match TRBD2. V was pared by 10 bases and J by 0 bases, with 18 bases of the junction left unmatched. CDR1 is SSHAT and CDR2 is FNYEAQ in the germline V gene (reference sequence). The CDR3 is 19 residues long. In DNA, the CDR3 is TGTGCCACCACATTAGTCGCGGCTAGCGGGGAGACGAACACCGGGGAGCTGTTTTTT. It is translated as CATTLVAASGETNTGELFF.

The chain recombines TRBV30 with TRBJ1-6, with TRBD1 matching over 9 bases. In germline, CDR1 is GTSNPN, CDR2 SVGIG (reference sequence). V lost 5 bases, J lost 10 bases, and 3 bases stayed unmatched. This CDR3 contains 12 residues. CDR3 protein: CAWEDRGSPLHF. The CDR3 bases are TGTGCCTGGGAGGACAGGGGATCACCCCTCCACTTT.

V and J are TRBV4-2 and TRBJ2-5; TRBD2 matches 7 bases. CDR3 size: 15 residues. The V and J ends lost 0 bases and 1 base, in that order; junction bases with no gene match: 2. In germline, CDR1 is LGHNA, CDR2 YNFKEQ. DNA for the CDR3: TGTGCCAGCAGCCAAGATTGGGGGGGCCAAGAGACCCAGTACTTC. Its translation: CASSQDWGGQETQYF.

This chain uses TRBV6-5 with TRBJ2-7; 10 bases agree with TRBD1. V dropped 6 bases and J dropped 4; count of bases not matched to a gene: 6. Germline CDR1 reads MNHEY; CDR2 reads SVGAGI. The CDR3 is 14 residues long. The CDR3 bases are TGTGCCAGCAGCCCGACAGGGGGCAGGTACGAGCAGTACTTC. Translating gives CASSPTGGRYEQYF.

The CDR3: CASTQISTDTQYF. DNA of the CDR3: TGTGCCAGCACCCAGATTAGCACAGATACGCAGTATTTT. V and J are TRBV9 and TRBJ2-3; no firm D call. In germline, CDR1 is SGDLS, CDR2 YYNGEE. The CDR3 runs to 13 residues. Trimming cost V 6 bases and J 0 bases, with 8 bases left between them.

The CDR3 DNA reads TGTGCCAGCAAGCCCGCGCCGGCCTACGAGCAGTACTTC. This gives the protein CASKPAPAYEQYF. This rearrangement joins TRBV6-5 to TRBJ2-7; D remains ambiguous. Trimming took 7 bases from V and 2 from J, leaving 12 bases between them. The CDR3 has 13 residues. Germline-derived CDR1 and CDR2 are MNHEY and SVGAGI.

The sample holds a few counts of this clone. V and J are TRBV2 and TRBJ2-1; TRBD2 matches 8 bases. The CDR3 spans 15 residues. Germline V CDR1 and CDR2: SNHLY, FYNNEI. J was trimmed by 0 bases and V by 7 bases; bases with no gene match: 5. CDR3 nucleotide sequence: TGTGCCAGCACAGCGGGAGTGCTCTCCTACAATGAGCAGTTCTTC. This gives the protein CASTAGVLSYNEQFF.

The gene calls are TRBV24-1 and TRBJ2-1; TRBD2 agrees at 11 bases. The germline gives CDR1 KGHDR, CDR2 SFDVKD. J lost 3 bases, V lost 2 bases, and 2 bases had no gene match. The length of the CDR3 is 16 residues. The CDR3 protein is CATSDSLAGGYNEQFF. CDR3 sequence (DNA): TGTGCCACCAGTGATTCTCTAGCGGGAGGCTACAATGAGCAGTTCTTC.

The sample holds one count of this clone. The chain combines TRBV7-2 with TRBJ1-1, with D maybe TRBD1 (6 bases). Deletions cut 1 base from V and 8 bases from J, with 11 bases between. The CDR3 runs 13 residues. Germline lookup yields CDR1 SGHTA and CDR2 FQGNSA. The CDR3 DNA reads TGTGCCAGCAGCTTAGGCATCAGGGGCGAAGCTTTCTTT. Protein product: CASSLGIRGEAFF. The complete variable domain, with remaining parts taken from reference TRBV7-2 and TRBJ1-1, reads GAGVSQSPSNKVTEKGKDVELRCDPISGHTALYWYRQSLGQGLEFLIYFQGNSAPDKSGLPSDRFSAERTGGSVSTLTIQRTQQEDSAVYLCASSLGIRGEAFFGQGTRLTVV.

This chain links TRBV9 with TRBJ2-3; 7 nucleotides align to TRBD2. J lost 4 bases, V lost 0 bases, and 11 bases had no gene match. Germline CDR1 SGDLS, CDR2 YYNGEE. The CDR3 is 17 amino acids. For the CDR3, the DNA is TGTGCCAGCAGCGTAGCGGAGCGGGGCGGGAACCCAGATACGCAGTATTTT. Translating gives CASSVAERGGNPDTQYF.

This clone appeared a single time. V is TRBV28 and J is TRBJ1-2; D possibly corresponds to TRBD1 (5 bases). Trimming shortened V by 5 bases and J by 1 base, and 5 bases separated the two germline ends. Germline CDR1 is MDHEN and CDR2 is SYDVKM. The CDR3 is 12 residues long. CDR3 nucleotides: TGTGCCAGCAGTAGGGGTAACTATGGCTACACCTTC. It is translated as CASSRGNYGYTF.

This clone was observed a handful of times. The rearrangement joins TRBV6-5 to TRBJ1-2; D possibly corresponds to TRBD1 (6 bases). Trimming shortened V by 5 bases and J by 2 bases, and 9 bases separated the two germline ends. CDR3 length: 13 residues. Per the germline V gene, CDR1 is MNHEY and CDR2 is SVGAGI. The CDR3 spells CASSRTGNYGYTF. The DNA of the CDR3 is TGTGCCAGCAGTCGAACAGGGAACTATGGCTACACCTTC.

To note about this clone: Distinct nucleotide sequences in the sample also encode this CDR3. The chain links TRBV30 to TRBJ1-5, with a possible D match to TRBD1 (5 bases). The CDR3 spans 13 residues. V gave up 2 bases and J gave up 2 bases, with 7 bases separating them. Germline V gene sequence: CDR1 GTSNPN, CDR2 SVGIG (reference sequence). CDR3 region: CAWSLGGNQPQHF. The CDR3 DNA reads TGTGCCTGGAGTTTAGGGGGCAATCAGCCCCAGCATTTT. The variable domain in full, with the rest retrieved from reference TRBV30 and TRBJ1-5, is SQTIHQWPATLVQPVGSPLSLECTVEGTSNPNLYWYRQAAGRGLQLLFYSVGIGQISSEVPQNLSASRPQDRQFILSSKKLLLSDSGFYLCAWSLGGNQPQHFGDGTRLSIL.

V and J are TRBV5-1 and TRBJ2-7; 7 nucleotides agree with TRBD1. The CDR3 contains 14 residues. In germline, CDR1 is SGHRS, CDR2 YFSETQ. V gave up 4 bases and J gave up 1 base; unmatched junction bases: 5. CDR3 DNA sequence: TGCGCCAGCAGCCAACTGACAGGGTCCTACGAGCAGTACTTC. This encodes CASSQLTGSYEQYF.

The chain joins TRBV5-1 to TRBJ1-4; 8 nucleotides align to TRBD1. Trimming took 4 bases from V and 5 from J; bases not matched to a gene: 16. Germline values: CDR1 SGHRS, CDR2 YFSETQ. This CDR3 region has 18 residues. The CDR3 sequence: CASSPAGQGSGRNEKLFF. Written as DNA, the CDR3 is TGCGCCAGCAGCCCCGCCGGACAGGGCTCAGGGAGAAATGAAAAACTGTTTTTT. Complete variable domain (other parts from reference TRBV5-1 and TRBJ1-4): KAGVTQTPRYLIKTRGQQVTLSCSPISGHRSVSWYQQTPGQGLQFLFEYFSETQRNKGNFPGRFSGRQFSNSRSEMNVSTLELGDSALYLCASSPAGQGSGRNEKLFFGSGTQLSVL.

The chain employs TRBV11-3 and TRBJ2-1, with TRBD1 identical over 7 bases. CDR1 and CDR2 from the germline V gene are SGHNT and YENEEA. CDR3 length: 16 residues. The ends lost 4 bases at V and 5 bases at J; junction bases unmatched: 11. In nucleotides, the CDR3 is TGTGCCAGCAGCTCCCCCGGACAGGTCAGCCACAATGAGCAGTTCTTC. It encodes CASSSPGQVSHNEQFF.

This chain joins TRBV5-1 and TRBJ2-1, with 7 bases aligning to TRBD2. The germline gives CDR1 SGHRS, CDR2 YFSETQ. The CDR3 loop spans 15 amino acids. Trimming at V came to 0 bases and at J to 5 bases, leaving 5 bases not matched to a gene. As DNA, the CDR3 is TGCGCCAGCAGCTTGGGCGGGACTACCGACAATGAGCAGTTCTTC. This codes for CASSLGGTTDNEQFF.

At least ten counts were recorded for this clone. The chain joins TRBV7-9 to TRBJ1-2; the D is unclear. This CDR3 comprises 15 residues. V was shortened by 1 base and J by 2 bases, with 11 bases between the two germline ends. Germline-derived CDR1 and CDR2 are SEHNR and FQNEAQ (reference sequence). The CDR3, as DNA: TGTGCCAGCAGCTTAGTGGGGAGAGGAAACTATGGCTACACCTTC. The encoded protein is CASSLVGRGNYGYTF.

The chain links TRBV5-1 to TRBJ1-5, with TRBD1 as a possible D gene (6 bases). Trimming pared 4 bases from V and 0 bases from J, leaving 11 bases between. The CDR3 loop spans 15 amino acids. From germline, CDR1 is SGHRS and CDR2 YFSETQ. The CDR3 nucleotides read TGCGCCAGCAGCATCGGACAGTATAGCAATCAGCCCCAGCATTTT. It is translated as CASSIGQYSNQPQHF.

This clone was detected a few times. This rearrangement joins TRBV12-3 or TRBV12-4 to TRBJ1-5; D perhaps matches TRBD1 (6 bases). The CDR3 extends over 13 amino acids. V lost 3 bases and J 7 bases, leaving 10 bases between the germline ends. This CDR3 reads CASSLSRGQPQHF. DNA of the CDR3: TGTGCCAGCAGTTTGTCCAGGGGACAGCCCCAGCATTTT.

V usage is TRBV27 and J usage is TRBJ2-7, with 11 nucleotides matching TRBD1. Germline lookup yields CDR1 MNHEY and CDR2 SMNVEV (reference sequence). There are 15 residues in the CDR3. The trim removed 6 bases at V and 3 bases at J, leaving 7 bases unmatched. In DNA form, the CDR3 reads TGTGCCAGCAGCAGCGCGGACAGGGGGCACTACGAGCAGTACTTC. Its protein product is CASSSADRGHYEQYF.